The rows below give T cell receptor beta chains drawn from one sample of a study of T cell responses to AZD1222 COVID-19 vaccine. The repertoire was sequenced with immunoSEQ multiplex PCR; TCRdb's copy has only in-frame clones and lacks some. The sample holds some 120,000 clones, around 90% seen once. The sample in question was peripheral blood, obtained on day 0 of AZD1222 vaccination. These receptors were obtained from an adult in good health. The CDR3 runs from the conserved cysteine through the conserved F or W. Fields, in order: J gene, V gene, clone size, D gene, CDR3 length, CDR3 DNA, CDR3 protein. A D gene is named only where the DNA matches it firmly. Size is omitted from some rows. Given values are once, few, many or a class for expanded clones.

J: TRBJ1-2
V: TRBV20-1
size: NA
D: NA
length: 11
DNA: TGCAGTCCTCGGGGGGATGGAGGCTACACCTTC
CDR3: CSPRGDGGYTF

J: TRBJ2-7
V: TRBV7-6
size: NA
D: NA
length: 14
DNA: TGTGCCAGCAGCTTAGCGGGGAACTCCTACGAGCAGTACTTC
CDR3: CASSLAGNSYEQYF

J: TRBJ1-6
V: TRBV18
size: few
D: NA
length: 21
DNA: TGTGCCCGTCCCCCCAGCTCATGGGATCGGACAGTCAACTCCTATAATTCACCCCTCCACTTT
CDR3: CARPPSSWDRTVNSYNSPLHF

J: TRBJ2-7
V: TRBV7-8
size: NA
D: NA
length: 15
DNA: TGTGCCAGCAGCCCCAGGTGGGGGGCCGGATACGAGCAGTACTTC
CDR3: CASSPRWGAGYEQYF

J: TRBJ1-5
V: TRBV30
size: NA
D: NA
length: 14
DNA: TGTGCCTGGAGTGCTGGTGGACATCATCAGCCCCAGCATTTT
CDR3: CAWSAGGHHQPQHF

J: TRBJ2-3
V: TRBV7-2
size: NA
D: TRBD2
length: 16
DNA: TGTGCCAGCAGCTTAGCACTAGCGGGGGGCGCAGATACGCAGTATTTT
CDR3: CASSLALAGGADTQYF

J: TRBJ1-5
V: TRBV10-1
size: NA
D: TRBD1
length: 12
DNA: TGCGCCAGGGCAGGGGGCAAGCAGCCCCAGCATTTT
CDR3: CARAGGKQPQHF

J: TRBJ1-2
V: TRBV6-1
size: NA
D: TRBD1
length: 15
DNA: TGTGCCAGCAGTGAAGTAGACAGGGCATCGGGAGGCTACACCTTC
CDR3: CASSEVDRASGGYTF

J: TRBJ2-7
V: TRBV19
size: NA
D: NA
length: 14
DNA: TGTGCCAGTAGTACCAGGACAGCATCCTACGAGCAGTACTTC
CDR3: CASSTRTASYEQYF

J: TRBJ1-5
V: TRBV30
size: NA
D: NA
length: 15
DNA: TGTGCCTGGAGTGTACAGGGCGGGGGCAATCAGCCCCAGCATTTT
CDR3: CAWSVQGGGNQPQHF

J: TRBJ2-7
V: TRBV5-1
size: NA
D: NA
length: 14
DNA: TGCGCCAGCAGCTTGACAGCTGGTTCTAACGAGCAGTACTTC
CDR3: CASSLTAGSNEQYF

J: TRBJ1-6
V: TRBV7-2
size: NA
D: TRBD1
length: 14
DNA: TGTGCCAGCAACGGGGGGACAGGGTATTCACCCCTCCACTTT
CDR3: CASNGGTGYSPLHF

J: TRBJ1-6
V: TRBV23-1
size: NA
D: NA
length: 15
DNA: TGCGCCAGCAGTCAATCGTGGGGTCCCATTCAACCCCTCCACTTT
CDR3: CASSQSWGPIQPLHF

J: TRBJ1-5
V: TRBV18
size: few
D: NA
length: 14
DNA: TGTGCCAGCTCACCGGGGGAGGGCCGGCAGCCCCAGCATTTT
CDR3: CASSPGEGRQPQHF

J: TRBJ2-7
V: TRBV4-1
size: NA
D: NA
length: 13
DNA: TGCGCCAGCAGCCAAGCCCTAGCTGACGAGCAGTACTTC
CDR3: CASSQALADEQYF

J: TRBJ2-3
V: TRBV24-1
size: NA
D: NA
length: 13
DNA: TGTGCCACCAGTGAGGGGGTTCCAGATACGCAGTATTTT
CDR3: CATSEGVPDTQYF

J: TRBJ1-4
V: TRBV3-1/TRBV3-2
size: NA
D: NA
length: 15
DNA: TGTGCCAGCAGCCCAGGTATCGGGGGGGATGAAAAACTGTTTTTT
CDR3: CASSPGIGGDEKLFF

J: TRBJ1-2
V: TRBV27
size: once
D: NA
length: 14
DNA: TGTGCCACCCAGAGTACCGGGACAATACATGGCTACACCTTC
CDR3: CATQSTGTIHGYTF

J: TRBJ1-2
V: TRBV11-2
size: NA
D: TRBD1
length: 14
DNA: TGTGCCAGCAGCTCGACAGGGGAGGGTTATGGCTACACCTTC
CDR3: CASSSTGEGYGYTF

J: TRBJ1-1
V: TRBV4-2
size: NA
D: NA
length: 15
DNA: TGTGCCAGCAACGTATACTCGGGGATGAACACTGAAGCTTTCTTT
CDR3: CASNVYSGMNTEAFF

J: TRBJ2-7
V: TRBV6-1
size: NA
D: NA
length: 14
DNA: TGTGCCAGCAGTGATTACGGGATTCGCTACGAGCAGTACTTC
CDR3: CASSDYGIRYEQYF

J: TRBJ2-5
V: TRBV19
size: NA
D: TRBD1
length: 16
DNA: TGTGCCAGTAGTTCCCCCGGACAGGGCTACCAAGAGACCCAGTACTTC
CDR3: CASSSPGQGYQETQYF

J: TRBJ1-2
V: TRBV14
size: NA
D: NA
length: 14
DNA: TGTGCCAGCAGCCAAGTGGGCAGACTCTATGGCTACACCTTC
CDR3: CASSQVGRLYGYTF

J: TRBJ2-3
V: TRBV19
size: NA
D: NA
length: 16
DNA: TGTGCCAGTAGTATCCGACGTCGGACGAGCACAGATACGCAGTATTTT
CDR3: CASSIRRRTSTDTQYF

J: TRBJ2-2
V: TRBV5-1
size: NA
D: NA
length: 13
DNA: TGCGCCAGCAGCTTGTGGGGGACCGGGGAGCTGTTTTTT
CDR3: CASSLWGTGELFF

J: TRBJ1-5
V: TRBV28
size: NA
D: NA
length: 11
DNA: TGTGCCAGCACTTCAGATCAGCCCCAGCATTTT
CDR3: CASTSDQPQHF

J: TRBJ1-2
V: TRBV18
size: NA
D: NA
length: 13
DNA: TGTGCCAGCTCACCTGACGGAAACTATGGCTACACCTTC
CDR3: CASSPDGNYGYTF

J: TRBJ2-7
V: TRBV28
size: NA
D: NA
length: 14
DNA: TGTGCCAGCAGTTTCGTGACCGACTCCTACGAGCAGTACTTC
CDR3: CASSFVTDSYEQYF

J: TRBJ1-5
V: TRBV18
size: NA
D: NA
length: 17
DNA: TGTGCCAGCTCACCACCGATGGGCCACGGGAGCAATCAGCCCCAGCATTTT
CDR3: CASSPPMGHGSNQPQHF

J: TRBJ2-3
V: TRBV5-4
size: NA
D: NA
length: 15
DNA: TGTGCCAGCAGCTTGGAGTTAGCTCACACAGATACGCAGTATTTT
CDR3: CASSLELAHTDTQYF

J: TRBJ2-7
V: TRBV7-6
size: NA
D: NA
length: 15
DNA: TGTGCCAGCAGCTCCCGACCCGGGGGTGCCTACGAGCAGTACTTC
CDR3: CASSSRPGGAYEQYF

J: TRBJ1-1
V: TRBV30
size: NA
D: NA
length: 13
DNA: TGTGCCTGGAGTTTGTCCATGAACACTGAAGCTTTCTTT
CDR3: CAWSLSMNTEAFF

J: TRBJ1-6
V: TRBV28
size: NA
D: NA
length: 19
DNA: TGTGCCAGCAGTTCTTGGGGAAGTGGGATAATGGGGGGTGATTCACCCCTCCACTTT
CDR3: CASSSWGSGIMGGDSPLHF

J: TRBJ2-7
V: TRBV6-9
size: NA
D: NA
length: 12
DNA: TGTGCCAGCAGACAACCTTTATACGAGCAGTACTTC
CDR3: CASRQPLYEQYF

J: TRBJ2-6
V: TRBV7-3
size: NA
D: NA
length: 15
DNA: TGTGCCAGCAGTCGTGGGGGTACTGGGGCCAACGTCCTGACTTTC
CDR3: CASSRGGTGANVLTF

J: TRBJ2-1
V: TRBV5-1
size: NA
D: TRBD1
length: 15
DNA: TGCGCCAGCAGCGAGGACAGGGTCTCCTACAATGAGCAGTTCTTC
CDR3: CASSEDRVSYNEQFF

J: TRBJ1-1
V: TRBV10-3
size: few
D: NA
length: 15
DNA: TGTGCCATCAGTACTGGGGCGGGGTTGGACACTGAAGCTTTCTTT
CDR3: CAISTGAGLDTEAFF

J: TRBJ2-2
V: TRBV4-1
size: NA
D: NA
length: 15
DNA: TGCGCCAGCAGCCCTCTGAGGGGGAACACCGGGGAGCTGTTTTTT
CDR3: CASSPLRGNTGELFF

J: TRBJ2-3
V: TRBV10-3
size: NA
D: NA
length: 13
DNA: TGTGCCAACCGGGACTCGGGGGCAGATACGCAGTATTTT
CDR3: CANRDSGADTQYF

J: TRBJ1-4
V: TRBV28
size: NA
D: NA
length: 13
DNA: TGTGCCAGCAGTTTGGATGGAAATGAAAAACTGTTTTTT
CDR3: CASSLDGNEKLFF

J: TRBJ1-1
V: TRBV12-3/TRBV12-4
size: once
D: TRBD1
length: 12
DNA: TGTGCCAGCAGCCGACAGGGCGCTGAAGCTTTCTTT
CDR3: CASSRQGAEAFF

J: TRBJ1-3
V: TRBV18
size: once
D: TRBD1
length: 17
DNA: TGTGCCAGCTCACCAAAAACAGGGGGCGCCTCTGGAAACACCATATATTTT
CDR3: CASSPKTGGASGNTIYF

J: TRBJ2-6
V: TRBV6-5
size: NA
D: NA
length: 14
DNA: TGTGCCAGCGTTAGCCGCTCTGGGGCCAACGTCCTGACTTTC
CDR3: CASVSRSGANVLTF

J: TRBJ2-1
V: TRBV25-1
size: NA
D: TRBD2
length: 16
DNA: TGTGCCAGCAGTGAAGGGTGGCGGGGGGACACCAATGAGCAGTTCTTC
CDR3: CASSEGWRGDTNEQFF

J: TRBJ1-1
V: TRBV29-1
size: once
D: TRBD1
length: 13
DNA: TGCAGCGCCATGGACAGGGGAAGGACTGAAGCTTTCTTT
CDR3: CSAMDRGRTEAFF

J: TRBJ2-7
V: TRBV5-6
size: once
D: NA
length: 12
DNA: TGTGCCTCAACGGGGGGCGGAAACGAGCAGTACTTC
CDR3: CASTGGGNEQYF

J: TRBJ1-2
V: TRBV19
size: NA
D: NA
length: 12
DNA: TGTGCCAGTAGGACAGCTAACTATGGCTACACCTTC
CDR3: CASRTANYGYTF

J: TRBJ1-5
V: TRBV6-5
size: NA
D: NA
length: 15
DNA: TGTGCCAGCAGCGACAGGAGTCATAGCAATCAGCCCCAGCATTTT
CDR3: CASSDRSHSNQPQHF

J: TRBJ2-5
V: TRBV29-1
size: NA
D: NA
length: 12
DNA: TGCAGCGCAACCTATGACGGAGAGACCCAGTACTTC
CDR3: CSATYDGETQYF